This entry features one T cell receptor beta chain sequence. Some clones are missing from TCRdb's copy, which holds only in-frame ones; the method was immunoSEQ multiplex PCR. The repertoire holds fewer than 800,000 clones, with about 90% as singletons. Treatment described: 19 received Ad26.COV2.S at low or high dose, single or two shots; about 5 received placebo; per-sample allocation not given. The study sampled participants on day 63 after the first vaccine or placebo injection. The vaccine delivered Wuhan-strain SARS-CoV-2 spike through an Ad26 vector. Per germline, CDR1 MNHEY and CDR2 SMNVEV (reference sequence). The CDR3 has 13 residues. Trimming pared 3 bases from V and 5 bases from J, leaving 9 bases between. These data come from a study of Ad26.COV2.S vaccination and SARS-CoV-2 variants. Study at large: Participants got Ad26.COV2.S intramuscularly, once or twice 56 days apart.

This rearrangement joins TRBV27 to TRBJ2-3; D is unclear. This receptor was taken from a person aged 18-65 years who received the Ad26.COV2.S COVID-19 vaccine or a placebo. The sequences come from peripheral blood, collected in a trial of Ad26.COV2.S vaccine versus placebo. The CDR3 reads CASSFWSRDTQYF. For the CDR3, the DNA is TGTGCCAGCAGTTTCTGGTCTCGAGATACGCAGTATTTT.